These 32 T cell receptor beta chains came from one sample sequenced in a study of T cells after yellow fever vaccination. TCRdb re-called the 5' RACE reads with MiXCR, one entry per CDR3 protein. The sample includes 250,000 to 400,000 distinct CDR3 sequences, over 4% of them seen just once. The sample consisted of PBMCs, taken 5 days after the yellow fever booster vaccination. Receptors originate from a young man who received the YFV17D yellow fever vaccine.

This clonotype was seen at least ten times. The CDR3 here is CASSQETGANNEQFF. The CDR3 DNA sequence: TGCGCCAGCAGCCAAGAAACAGGAGCGAACAATGAGCAGTTCTTC. The rearrangement links TRBV4-3 to TRBJ2-1, with a tentative D call TRBD1 (5 bases). Per the germline V gene, CDR1 is LGHNA and CDR2 is YSLEER. V gave up 0 bases and J gave up 5 bases, with 11 bases separating them. The CDR3 spans 15 residues.

The chain couples TRBV5-1 to TRBJ2-1; D possibly matches TRBD1 or TRBD2 (5 bases each). V lost 8 bases and J lost 6, with 18 bases in between. Germline lookup yields CDR1 SGHRS and CDR2 YFSETQ. CDR3 length: 14 amino acids. As DNA, the CDR3 is TGCGCCAGTCACCGGGACCTAGGGCGCAATGAGCAGTTCTTC. Amino acid sequence: CASHRDLGRNEQFF.

The genes are TRBV7-9 and TRBJ1-1; possibly TRBD1 for D (5 bases). CDR1 is SEHNR, CDR2 FQNEAQ, per germline (reference sequence). This CDR3 has 14 amino acids. Trimming stripped 7 bases from V and 0 bases from J, with 12 bases between. For the CDR3, the DNA is TGTGCCAGCACCGGAACAGGAGTGAACACTGAAGCTTTCTTT. Protein: CASTGTGVNTEAFF. Based on the CDR3 plus reference TRBV7-9 and TRBJ1-1, the full variable domain is DTGVSQNPRHKITKRGQNVTFRCDPISEHNRLYWYRQTLGQGPEFLTYFQNEAQLEKSRLLSDRFSAERPKGSFSTLEIQRTEQGDSAMYLCASTGTGVNTEAFFGQGTRLTVV.

This clonotype was counted between two and nine times. CDR3 nucleotide sequence: TGTGCCAGCAGCCCCGACAGGGGCCTCGAGCAGTACTTC. It yields the protein CASSPDRGLEQYF. The chain employs TRBV14 and TRBJ2-7, with 8 bases lining up with TRBD1. Trimming at V came to 4 bases and at J to 6 bases, leaving 5 bases not matched to a gene. The CDR3 totals 13 residues. The germline V gene encodes CDR1 SGHDN and CDR2 FVKESK.

This chain connects TRBV12-3 or TRBV12-4 to TRBJ2-1; 10 bases map to TRBD2. J was trimmed by 4 bases and V by 6 bases; bases with no gene match: 12. The CDR3 runs to 17 residues. CDR3 DNA: TGTGCCAGCAGCCCAGCTCCGGGACTAGCGATTTACAATGAGCAGTTCTTC. Translation gives CASSPAPGLAIYNEQFF.

There are a few counts of this clonotype. The chain has TRBV28 and TRBJ1-1; D gene ambiguous. There are 14 residues in the CDR3. V was shortened by 3 bases and J by 5 bases, with 13 bases between the two germline ends. The germline CDR1 and CDR2 sequences are MDHEN and SYDVKM. The CDR3 DNA follows: TGTGCCAGCAGTTTCCTTAATTTGGGAACTGAAGCTTTCTTT. Protein sequence: CASSFLNLGTEAFF.

This clonotype appeared a few times. The rearrangement joins TRBV7-3 to TRBJ1-1; weak D call: TRBD1 (5 bases). Germline CDR1 and CDR2: SGHTA and FQGTGA. CDR3 length equals 16 residues. The V gene lost 4 bases and the J gene lost 0 bases, with 15 bases spanning the gap. The CDR3 nucleotides are TGTGCCAGCAGCTCGGGACGGATTACCATGAACACTGAAGCTTTCTTT. Translating it yields CASSSGRITMNTEAFF.

The genes are TRBV29-1 and TRBJ2-5, with D perhaps being TRBD1 or TRBD2 (5 bases each). The germline V gene encodes CDR1 SQVTM and CDR2 ANQGSEA. Trimming removed 8 bases from V and 1 base from J, with 14 bases in between. The CDR3 consists of 13 residues. CDR3 bases: TGCAGCTATGATGCAGGGACCCAAGAGACCCAGTACTTC. This sequence encodes CSYDAGTQETQYF.

This clonotype was recorded many times. The rearrangement links TRBV3-1 to TRBJ1-2; possibly TRBD1 for D (6 bases). The germline V gene encodes CDR1 LGHDT and CDR2 YNNKEL (reference sequence). Trimming took off 3 bases at V and 7 bases at J, with 24 bases between the two ends. This CDR3 contains 17 residues. The CDR3: CASSHKTMWQGSAGYTF. The CDR3 DNA is TGTGCCAGCAGCCATAAGACGATGTGGCAGGGGTCTGCTGGCTACACCTTC.

The rearrangement joins TRBV5-8 to TRBJ2-6, with D perhaps matching TRBD1 (6 bases). Germline assignment: CDR1 SGHTS and CDR2 YDEGEE. The CDR3 has 17 amino acids. Trimming left V 5 bases short and J 0 bases short, with 15 bases between. CDR3 protein: CASRQQGRSSGANVLTF. DNA of the CDR3: TGTGCCAGCAGGCAACAGGGACGGAGCTCTGGGGCCAACGTCCTGACTTTC.

This chain links TRBV7-6 with TRBJ2-5; D is unresolved. Germline CDR1 SGHVS, CDR2 FNYEAQ. Trimming shortened V by 3 bases and J by 1 base, and 6 bases separated the two germline ends. The CDR3 has 13 amino acids. In nucleotides, the CDR3 is TGTGCCAGCAGCTTCCAGCTCCAAGAGACCCAGTACTTC. This translates into CASSFQLQETQYF. The whole variable domain, filled in from reference TRBV7-6 and TRBJ2-5, reads GAGVSQSPRYKVTKRGQDVALRCDPISGHVSLYWYRQALGQGPEFLTYFNYEAQQDKSGLPNDRFSAERPEGSISTLTIQRTEQRDSAMYRCASSFQLQETQYFGPGTRLLVL.

This clonotype was observed at least ten times. This chain connects TRBV6-4 to TRBJ2-3, with TRBD2 as a possible D gene (6 bases). The CDR3 totals 15 residues. Germline V gene sequence: CDR1 MRHNA, CDR2 SNTAGT. The germline V and J ends were trimmed by 2 bases and 0 bases, with 9 bases remaining between them. The CDR3 reads CASSDAGTSTDTQYF. CDR3 bases: TGTGCCAGCAGTGACGCGGGGACTAGCACAGATACGCAGTATTTT.

The chain couples TRBV5-1 to TRBJ2-2; D call uncertain. This CDR3 spans 17 amino acids. The V end lost 0 bases, the J end lost 4 bases, and 16 bases lay between the germline ends. Germline CDR1 is SGHRS and CDR2 is YFSETQ. CDR3: CASSLATWVKTTGELFF. The CDR3 DNA follows: TGCGCCAGCAGCTTGGCCACCTGGGTTAAAACCACCGGGGAGCTGTTTTTT.

This clonotype was seen many times. The genes are TRBV7-2 and TRBJ1-4, with 8 bases identical to TRBD1. This CDR3 is built from 15 residues. The germline CDR1 and CDR2 sequences are SGHTA and FQGNSA. The V gene end was trimmed by 5 bases and the J gene end by 5 bases; junction bases not matched to a gene: 7. The CDR3 bases are TGTGCCAGCAGCCAGAGGACAGGGAGGAATGAAAAACTGTTTTTT. Translated: CASSQRTGRNEKLFF.

This clonotype was seen more than once but under ten times. V is TRBV20-1 and J is TRBJ1-2; no clear D gene. Germline CDR1 is DFQATT and CDR2 is SNEGSKA (reference sequence). The CDR3 is 11 residues long. Trimming removed 0 bases from V and 6 bases from J, with 5 bases in between. The CDR3 bases are TGCAGTGCTAGAGATAGGGATGGCTACACCTTC. It encodes CSARDRDGYTF.

This clonotype was seen a handful of times. This sequence joins TRBV15 and TRBJ2-3, with D perhaps matching TRBD2 (5 bases). V gave up 5 bases and J gave up 1 base, with 7 bases separating them. CDR3 size: 13 residues. Germline values: CDR1 LNHNV, CDR2 YYDKDF (reference sequence). CDR3 region: CATSEGGTDTQYF. The CDR3 bases are TGTGCCACCAGCGAGGGAGGCACAGATACGCAGTATTTT.

A few counts support this clonotype. V usage is TRBV20-1 and J usage is TRBJ2-3; D tentatively fits TRBD1 or TRBD2 (5 bases each). The V end lost 2 bases, the J end lost 0 bases, and 12 bases lay between the germline ends. The CDR3 has 15 residues. The germline V gene encodes CDR1 DFQATT and CDR2 SNEGSKA (reference sequence). The CDR3 here is CSARKGPLSTDTQYF. As DNA, the CDR3 is TGCAGTGCTAGAAAGGGACCACTTAGCACAGATACGCAGTATTTT.

This clonotype was seen a handful of times. The chain employs TRBV7-9 and TRBJ2-5; 8 bases agree with TRBD1. The germline CDR1 and CDR2 sequences are SEHNR and FQNEAQ (reference sequence). V trimming: 2 bases; J trimming: 0 bases; junction bases outside the gene matches: 5. The CDR3 has 16 amino acids. The CDR3 DNA follows: TGTGCCAGCAGCTTATTTCAGGGGGCCCACCAAGAGACCCAGTACTTC. This encodes CASSLFQGAHQETQYF. Full variable domain (missing parts from reference TRBV7-9 and TRBJ2-5): DTGVSQNPRHKITKRGQNVTFRCDPISEHNRLYWYRQTLGQGPEFLTYFQNEAQLEKSRLLSDRFSAERPKGSFSTLEIQRTEQGDSAMYLCASSLFQGAHQETQYFGPGTRLLVL.

V gene TRBV11-3 combines with J gene TRBJ2-4, with TRBD1 matching 7 bases. Trimming at V came to 9 bases and at J to 7 bases, leaving 3 bases not matched to a gene. Germline values: CDR1 SGHNT, CDR2 YENEEA. CDR3 length: 11 residues. CDR3 nucleotide sequence: TGTGCCAGAGGGGGCCGGAACATTCAGTACTTC. The encoded protein is CARGGRNIQYF.

This clonotype has ten or more counts. Here the CDR3 reads CAISESSGNQPQHF. CDR3 nucleotide sequence: TGTGCCATCAGTGAGTCGAGCGGGAATCAGCCCCAGCATTTT. The V and J genes are TRBV10-3 and TRBJ1-5; unclear D gene. Germline-derived CDR1 and CDR2 are ENHRY and SYGVKD. Trimming stripped 0 bases from V and 4 bases from J, with 7 bases between. The CDR3 extends over 14 amino acids.

This clonotype was counted a few times. This rearrangement joins TRBV7-9 to TRBJ2-1, with 10 bases that match TRBD2. V trimming: 5 bases; J trimming: 1 base; junction bases outside the gene matches: 11. Per germline, CDR1 SEHNR and CDR2 FQNEAQ (reference sequence). The CDR3 length is 18 residues. The CDR3: CASSPPLSGGFSYNEQFF. The DNA for the CDR3 is TGTGCCAGCAGCCCCCCTCTTAGCGGGGGGTTTTCCTACAATGAGCAGTTCTTC. The variable domain in full, completed from reference TRBV7-9 and TRBJ2-1, reads DTGVSQNPRHKITKRGQNVTFRCDPISEHNRLYWYRQTLGQGPEFLTYFQNEAQLEKSRLLSDRFSAERPKGSFSTLEIQRTEQGDSAMYLCASSPPLSGGFSYNEQFFGPGTRLTVL.

This clonotype turned up a few times. The CDR3 sequence: CASSLRQGNEQYF. CDR3 DNA: TGTGCCAGCAGCTTGAGACAGGGGAACGAGCAGTACTTC. The chain is built from TRBV7-2 and TRBJ2-7, with 8 positions matching TRBD1. Germline V gene lookup returns CDR1 SGHTA and CDR2 FQGNSA. CDR3 length equals 13 residues. V was clipped by 3 bases and J by 5 bases; unmatched bases: 3.

This clonotype was counted only a few times. The rearrangement links TRBV27 to TRBJ1-1, with 8 nucleotides matching TRBD1. The V gene's germline CDR1 is MNHEY and CDR2 SMNVEV (reference sequence). The J segment lost 6 bases and the V segment lost 8 bases, leaving 14 bases of the junction unmatched. The CDR3 consists of 15 residues. The CDR3 loop reads CASYDLGQGAAEAFF. The CDR3 DNA sequence: TGTGCCAGCTACGACCTGGGGCAGGGGGCCGCTGAAGCTTTCTTT.

The genes are TRBV11-2 and TRBJ1-1; 9 bases align to TRBD1. Looked up from germline, CDR1 is SGHAT and CDR2 is FQNNGV. Losses at the gene ends were 3 bases for V and 4 bases for J; bases not matched to a gene: 15. The CDR3 is 18 residues long. Here the CDR3 reads CASSFPDRGRSWGTEAFF. The CDR3 DNA follows: TGTGCCAGCAGCTTCCCGGACAGGGGTCGTTCTTGGGGCACTGAAGCTTTCTTT.

This clonotype has ten or more counts. The chain recombines TRBV9 with TRBJ1-1, with D tentatively TRBD1 (6 bases). The CDR3 runs 14 residues. The V gene lost 3 bases and the J gene lost 0 bases, with 9 bases spanning the gap. CDR1 SGDLS and CDR2 YYNGEE come from the germline V gene. CDR3 bases: TGTGCCAGCAGCGCAGGGGTCATGAACACTGAAGCTTTCTTT. Translated: CASSAGVMNTEAFF.

In this sample, this clonotype turned up once. A junction boundary mismatches the germline segment, possibly from a read error. The gene calls are TRBV7-2 and TRBJ2-3, with 11 bases matching TRBD1. Germline V gene lookup returns CDR1 SGHTA and CDR2 FQGNSA. The CDR3 consists of 21 residues. CDR3 nucleotides: TGTGTCAGCAGCTCGTCACGGGACAGGGGGACCAGCACGTTGGGCACAGATACGCAGTATTTT. Encoded protein: CVSSSSRDRGTSTLGTDTQYF.

This clonotype was detected only a few times. V is TRBV20-1 and J is TRBJ2-7, with 12 bases identical to TRBD1. CDR1 is DFQATT and CDR2 is SNEGSKA in the germline V gene (reference sequence). With V trimmed by 0 bases and J by 7 bases, 7 bases remained unmatched. The CDR3 is 15 residues long. CDR3 coding DNA: TGCAGTGCTAGAGATATGGGGACAGGGGGCTCTGAGCAGTACGTC. Amino acid sequence: CSARDMGTGGSEQYV.

V and J are TRBV7-9 and TRBJ1-1; 7 bases agree with TRBD1. The CDR3 is 15 amino acids. Losses at the gene ends were 5 bases for V and 4 bases for J; bases not matched to a gene: 10. Germline CDR1 SEHNR, CDR2 FQNEAQ (reference sequence). The CDR3 bases are TGTGCCAGCAGCCCCACGACAGGGTGGAGCACTGAAGCTTTCTTT. Encoded protein: CASSPTTGWSTEAFF.

This clonotype was detected a few times. The CDR3 nucleotides read TGCGCCAGCCGCCCTGGGGGGGTTGGGGCCAACGTCCTGACTTTC. Residues: CASRPGGVGANVLTF. This chain links TRBV5-1 with TRBJ2-6, with 7 bases lining up with TRBD2. This CDR3 is 15 amino acids long. Germline CDR1 reads SGHRS; CDR2 reads YFSETQ. V shed 7 bases, J shed 3 bases, and the junction held 7 bases outside the gene matches.

V gene TRBV5-6 combines with J gene TRBJ2-5; D possibly corresponds to TRBD2 (6 bases). The CDR3 contains 14 residues. The germline CDR1 and CDR2 sequences are SGHDT and YYEEEE. The V gene lost 2 bases and the J gene lost 5 bases, with 13 bases spanning the gap. The CDR3 region has the DNA TGTGCCAGCAGCTTCGCGGGGTCGCGCGAGACCCAGTACTTC. It specifies CASSFAGSRETQYF. Variable domain in full (rest from reference TRBV5-6 and TRBJ2-5): DAGVTQSPTHLIKTRGQQVTLRCSPKSGHDTVSWYQQALGQGPQFIFQYYEEEERQRGNFPDRFSGHQFPNYSSELNVNALLLGDSALYLCASSFAGSRETQYFGPGTRLLVL.

This chain links TRBV29-1 with TRBJ1-3; D unclear. Germline CDR1 SQVTM, CDR2 ANQGSEA. The CDR3 extends over 14 amino acids. V lost 4 bases to trimming and J lost 4 bases, with 14 bases between them. In nucleotides, the CDR3 is TGCAGCGTTGTCCCCGGGCAGCGGGGAAACACCATATATTTT. It specifies CSVVPGQRGNTIYF.

CDR3 in amino acids: CASSPPGVWATDTQYF. The DNA for the CDR3 is TGCGCCAGCAGCCCCCCCGGGGTTTGGGCCACAGATACGCAGTATTTT. The chain combines TRBV5-1 with TRBJ2-3; maybe TRBD2 (5 bases). CDR1 SGHRS and CDR2 YFSETQ come from the germline V gene. V was shortened by 4 bases and J by 2 bases, with 17 bases between the two germline ends. The CDR3 totals 16 residues.